These 25 T cell receptor beta chains were sequenced from one sample in a study of naive and memory T cell subsets (TCRdb year 2017). The study described a robust, sensitive protocol for amplifying, sequencing and analyzing TCRs, using 3' ligation of a UMI-containing oligonucleotide to TCR cDNA. The library was prepared using 5' RACE. Instrument on record: Illumina MiSeq. Four rounds of PCR, run with the SP2 primer together with nested alpha and beta constant region primers, were used to amplify the ligated cDNA. TCRdb cleaned the public reads at Q25 with fastp, built clones with MiXCR and kept in-frame beta chains. Every entry covers one CDR3 protein and lists the most common genes and DNA from its rows. The sample has about 62,000 distinct CDR3 sequences on record, around 8% of them singletons. The ten largest make up under 25% of the sample. Receptors originate from a female donor in good health.

The rearrangement uses TRBV6-6 and TRBJ1-2; the match to TRBD1 covers 7 bases. Germline CDR1 MNHNY, CDR2 SVGAGI (reference sequence). The CDR3 loop spans 14 amino acids. V was clipped by 7 bases and J by 7 bases; unmatched bases: 12. The CDR3 DNA is TGTGCCAGCACCCTAGACAGGGTGGTTTCTGGCTACACCTTC. As protein: CASTLDRVVSGYTF.

V usage is TRBV6-1 and J usage is TRBJ1-2; D might be TRBD1 (6 bases). Looked up from germline, CDR1 is MNHNS and CDR2 is SASEGT. This CDR3 region has 13 residues. The ends were cut back, 5 bases at V and 4 bases at J, with 11 bases in the middle. The CDR3 sequence is CASSTQGTYGYTF. The CDR3 bases are TGTGCCAGCAGTACTCAGGGGACCTATGGCTACACCTTC.

This clonotype showed up just a few times. V and J are TRBV12-3 or TRBV12-4 and TRBJ1-1; D is ambiguous. The CDR3 contains 12 residues. The ends were cut back, 3 bases at V and 5 bases at J, with 7 bases in the middle. CDR3 DNA: TGTGCCAGCAGTTTCCTGGGGACTGAAGCTTTCTTT. Translation: CASSFLGTEAFF.

The CDR3 reads CSAAGQGGTEAFF. The CDR3, as DNA: TGCAGCGCTGCCGGGCAGGGTGGCACTGAAGCTTTCTTT. This chain connects TRBV29-1 to TRBJ1-1, with a possible D match to TRBD1 (5 bases). The CDR3 is made up of 13 amino acids. Deletions cut 7 bases from V and 4 bases from J, with 16 bases between. CDR1 is SQVTM and CDR2 is ANQGSEA in the germline V gene. The full variable domain, completed using reference TRBV29-1 and TRBJ1-1, is SAVISQKPSRDICQRGTSLTIQCQVDSQVTMMFWYRQQPGQSLTLIATANQGSEATYESGFVIDKFPISRPNLTFSTLTVSNMSPEDSSIYLCSAAGQGGTEAFFGQGTRLTVV.

This clonotype was seen many times. CDR3 nucleotide sequence: TGTGCCAGCAACATGGGACTGCTCAATGAGCAGTTCTTC. Its protein product is CASNMGLLNEQFF. The chain links TRBV12-3 or TRBV12-4 to TRBJ2-1; tentatively, D is TRBD2 (6 bases). The V end was cut by 7 bases, the J end by 6 bases, with 13 bases between. The CDR3 is made up of 13 amino acids.

For this clonotype: The junction and the germline gene differ at one end; a read error may be behind it. The chain is built from TRBV7-7 and TRBJ2-1, with D perhaps matching TRBD2 (5 bases). CDR1 and CDR2 from the germline V gene are SSHAT and FNYEAQ (reference sequence). The length of the CDR3 is 16 residues. Written as DNA, the CDR3 is TGTGCTAGCAGCCCCCAGTCCGGGATCCCCTACAATGAGCAGTTCTTC. The encoded protein is CASSPQSGIPYNEQFF.

The rearrangement joins TRBV9 to TRBJ2-1; 8 bases are shared with TRBD2. Trimming took 4 bases from V and 4 from J; bases not matched to a gene: 16. Germline-derived CDR1 and CDR2 are SGDLS and YYNGEE. This CDR3 region has 18 residues. The DNA of the CDR3 is TGTGCCAGCAGCCTCCGGGGGGGTTCCAGCGGGATATACAATGAGCAGTTCTTC. Its translation: CASSLRGGSSGIYNEQFF.

This clonotype was recorded many times. V is TRBV4-1 and J is TRBJ2-5; D unresolved. Germline CDR1 MGHRA, CDR2 YSYEKL. The CDR3 loop spans 15 amino acids. V was trimmed by 1 base and J by 3 bases, leaving 12 bases between them. The CDR3: CASSQVGVGKETQYF. The CDR3 DNA follows: TGCGCCAGCAGCCAAGTCGGAGTAGGTAAAGAGACCCAGTACTTC.

In this sample, this clonotype turned up many times. The rearrangement joins TRBV7-9 to TRBJ1-4; D is ambiguous. The CDR3 has 12 residues. Germline CDR1 and CDR2: SEHNR and FQNEAQ (reference sequence). V lost 5 bases and J lost 8, with 9 bases in between. CDR3 coding DNA: TGTGCCAGCAGCACAATGAGAGAAAAACTGTTTTTT. Translation: CASSTMREKLFF.

This clonotype has at least ten counts. V usage is TRBV7-9 and J usage is TRBJ2-1; TRBD1 might be the D (6 bases). The CDR3 runs to 15 residues. The V gene's germline CDR1 is SEHNR and CDR2 FQNEAQ (reference sequence). V was cut by 3 bases and J by 8 bases, with 17 bases left in between. The CDR3 DNA reads as TGTGCCAGCAGCTTTTCCTACAGGGTTACTGATGAGCAGTTCTTC. Translating gives CASSFSYRVTDEQFF.

The table lists this clonotype with a few counts. The chain uses TRBV6-5 and TRBJ1-2; possibly TRBD1 for D (5 bases). Trimming took 8 bases from V and 2 from J, leaving 15 bases between them. Per the germline V gene, CDR1 is MNHEY and CDR2 is SVGAGI. CDR3 length: 14 amino acids. The CDR3 DNA follows: TGTGCCAGCCGAATTACGCAGGGAAACTATGGCTACACCTTC. It codes for CASRITQGNYGYTF.

The gene calls are TRBV7-9 and TRBJ2-3, with TRBD2 matching over 10 bases. The V gene's germline CDR1 is SEHNR and CDR2 FQNEAQ (reference sequence). This CDR3 region has 17 residues. The V gene end was trimmed by 0 bases and the J gene end by 1 base; junction bases not matched to a gene: 4. The CDR3 bases are TGTGCCAGCAGCTTAGCGTTAGCGGGAGGACGCACAGATACGCAGTATTTT. The encoded protein is CASSLALAGGRTDTQYF. The whole variable domain, filled in from reference TRBV7-9 and TRBJ2-3, reads DTGVSQNPRHKITKRGQNVTFRCDPISEHNRLYWYRQTLGQGPEFLTYFQNEAQLEKSRLLSDRFSAERPKGSFSTLEIQRTEQGDSAMYLCASSLALAGGRTDTQYFGPGTRLTVL.

This clonotype turned up a few times. This chain joins TRBV19 and TRBJ2-7, with no clear D. Trimming shortened V by 5 bases and J by 0 bases, and 11 bases separated the two germline ends. Germline values: CDR1 LNHDA, CDR2 SQIVND (reference sequence). This CDR3 has 14 amino acids. The DNA of the CDR3 is TGTGCCAGTAGTGAACAGTCCAGCTCCTACGAGCAGTACTTC. It yields the protein CASSEQSSSYEQYF.

This clonotype was observed a handful of times. V gene TRBV18 combines with J gene TRBJ2-7; weak D call: TRBD2 (5 bases). V gave up 2 bases and J gave up 0 bases, with 11 bases separating them. CDR3 length: 15 amino acids. CDR1 is KGHSH, CDR2 LQKENI, per germline. Written as DNA, the CDR3 is TGTGCCAGCTCACCATTAGCGTTGAGCTCCTACGAGCAGTACTTC. Protein sequence: CASSPLALSSYEQYF.

The chain combines TRBV6-6 with TRBJ1-4, with 11 bases that match TRBD1. Germline V gene lookup returns CDR1 MNHNY and CDR2 SVGAGI (reference sequence). The CDR3 runs 23 residues. Losses at the gene ends were 0 bases for V and 8 bases for J; bases not matched to a gene: 26. In nucleotides, the CDR3 is TGTGCCAGCAGTTACTCCCTCGCCGGGACAGGGGGTTTTTATCGGGGTTCCGCAGAAAAACTGTTTTTT. This encodes CASSYSLAGTGGFYRGSAEKLFF.

This clonotype was seen more than once but under ten times. This chain joins TRBV29-1 and TRBJ2-3; D not certain. The germline CDR1 and CDR2 sequences are SQVTM and ANQGSEA. The V gene lost 3 bases and the J gene lost 0 bases, with 13 bases spanning the gap. This CDR3 comprises 15 residues. The CDR3, as DNA: TGCAGCGTTGAGTTACGGAGCGAGAGCACAGATACGCAGTATTTT. As protein: CSVELRSESTDTQYF.

To note about this clonotype: A read error may produce the germline difference seen at one junction end. The chain employs TRBV30 and TRBJ1-1; D remains ambiguous. CDR1 and CDR2 from the germline V gene are GTSNPN and SVGIG (reference sequence). The CDR3 is made up of 13 amino acids. CDR3 region: CAWKATLNTEAFF. For the CDR3, the DNA is TGTGCCTGGAAGGCCACATTAAACACCGAAGCTTTCTTT.

This clonotype was seen only a few times. V gene TRBV11-2 combines with J gene TRBJ2-7; possibly TRBD1 or TRBD2 for D (5 bases each). Trimming pared 5 bases from V and 2 bases from J, leaving 16 bases between. CDR3 length: 15 amino acids. Germline CDR1 reads SGHAT; CDR2 reads FQNNGV. The CDR3 bases are TGTGCCAGCAGCATCGAGAGGGACGGAGCCTACGAGCAGTACTTC. Its translation: CASSIERDGAYEQYF.

This clonotype was observed a few times. The genes are TRBV12-3 or TRBV12-4 and TRBJ2-2; no clear D. V lost 3 bases to trimming and J lost 2 bases, with 10 bases between them. The CDR3 consists of 15 residues. The CDR3 nucleotides read TGTGCCAGCAGTTTCCGGGTTGCTAACACCGGGGAGCTGTTTTTT. Amino acids: CASSFRVANTGELFF.

Only a few counts were recorded for this clonotype. The gene calls are TRBV6-1 and TRBJ2-7, with D possibly matching TRBD2 (6 bases). CDR1 and CDR2 (germline): MNHNS, SASEGT. Between the trimmed V and J ends, which lost 3 bases and 4 bases, there was a span of 19 bases. The CDR3 is 16 residues long. The CDR3 DNA is TGTGCCAGCAGTGACCCGGGACTCACCTTCGGGTACGAGCAGTACTTC. Protein product: CASSDPGLTFGYEQYF.

The chain uses TRBV29-1 and TRBJ2-7, with D unresolved. The V end was cut by 4 bases, the J end by 2 bases, with 3 bases between. The CDR3 runs 10 residues. Germline CDR1 and CDR2: SQVTM and ANQGSEA. CDR3 protein: CSVVAYEQYF. The CDR3 coding sequence is TGCAGCGTTGTCGCCTACGAGCAGTACTTC.

This clonotype has a handful of counts. V is TRBV30 and J is TRBJ2-6; D gene uncertain. Per germline, CDR1 GTSNPN and CDR2 SVGIG (reference sequence). This CDR3 is 16 amino acids long. With 0 bases removed from V and 0 bases from J, the gap between germline ends came to 9 bases. The CDR3 sequence is CAWSVVLRSGANVLTF. The CDR3 DNA reads as TGTGCCTGGAGTGTAGTCTTGCGCTCTGGGGCCAACGTCCTGACTTTC.

In its sample, this clonotype was seen many times. The chain links TRBV7-2 to TRBJ2-3; 7 bases line up with TRBD2. With 5 bases clipped from V and 4 bases from J, the junction kept 6 bases outside the gene matches. CDR3 length: 14 residues. Looked up from germline, CDR1 is SGHTA and CDR2 is FQGNSA. CDR3 coding DNA: TGTGCCAGCAGCACGCGGACTAGTCCAGATACGCAGTATTTT. Translating it yields CASSTRTSPDTQYF.

This clonotype appeared many times. The rearrangement uses TRBV14 and TRBJ2-7; TRBD2 aligns across 10 bases. Trimming at V came to 4 bases and at J to 7 bases, leaving 10 bases not matched to a gene. The CDR3 sequence is 15 residues long. Germline-derived CDR1 and CDR2 are SGHDN and FVKESK. The CDR3 sequence is CASSPGTSGIREQYF. The DNA of the CDR3 is TGTGCCAGCAGCCCAGGTACTAGCGGGATTCGTGAGCAGTACTTC.

This clonotype was recorded many times. The J gene is TRBJ1-2, the V gene TRBV12-3 or TRBV12-4; TRBD1 matches 7 bases. This CDR3 has 15 amino acids. With 3 bases clipped from V and 2 bases from J, the junction kept 6 bases outside the gene matches. CDR3 nucleotide sequence: TGTGCCAGCAGTTTCGGAACAGGGGCCAACTATGGCTACACCTTC. It encodes CASSFGTGANYGYTF.